This T cell receptor beta chain was captured by sequencing in a study of post-analysis software for immune sequencing data (dated by TCRdb to between 2014 and 2017). Describing the broader study: Disease courses on record covered relapsing-remitting, secondary progressive and progressive-relapsing multiple sclerosis, though some patients had no subtype annotation. Patient repertoires were compared against about twelve previously published healthy control repertoires from donors aged 6 to 25 years. A subset of samples was prepared in parallel using single-end sample barcoding, then pooled and co-amplified after Illumina adapter ligation.

The method was PCR. Instrument on record: Illumina HiSeq 2500. To reduce PCR and sequencing biases, unique molecular identifiers were built into the TCR beta cDNA libraries. Per 1 to 10 million input T cells, some 500,000 cDNA molecules were obtained, such that each molecule approximated one T cell. The patient libraries were prepared and sequenced using the same protocol as the earlier healthy control dataset. Within a given batch, samples were prepared together, multiplexed and sequenced on the same HiSeq lane. Turning to the authors' computational methods: MIGEC handled the raw barcoded reads, throwing out single-read molecular identifier groups before consensus assembly and CDR3 extraction. Clonotype tables were post-analysed with VDJtools, and diversity was normalized by down-sampling all datasets to the smallest sample size. Repertoire overlap clustering matched CDR3 amino acid but not nucleotide sequences to correct batch-related cross-sample contamination. TCRdb took the public reads, trimmed them with fastp at Q25, ran MiXCR for clone calling and kept in-frame beta chains. Rows with one shared CDR3 protein collapse into an entry with the most common genes and DNA. None of the V and J calls come from the authors' own analysis; TCRdb made them. Counted in this sample were about 200,000 distinct CDR3 sequences; 29% of them appeared once. Jointly, the top ten make up 3% to 3.5% of the sample.

The full study reports these points: Direct clustering with F measure revealed strong co-clustering of samples prepared in the same batch, which led to a batch-effect correction. Roughly 5 TRBV segments, including TRBV5-6, TRBV5-1 and TRBV20-1, were significantly more frequent in patients than controls. Normalized Chao1 diversity was significantly lower in multiple sclerosis patients than controls, suggesting substantial peripheral T-cell clonal expansion. The control group was slightly older than the multiple sclerosis patient group.

The sample holds many counts of this clonotype. Its specific antigen is unknown. One base away there is no much larger clone; base qualities are not given. TCR beta repertoires were profiled from peripheral blood of 13 young patients with multiple sclerosis to demonstrate the VDJtools post-analysis software. Multiple sclerosis patients were children and adolescents aged 6 to 15 years. Looking up the germline V gene yields CDR1 LGHNA and CDR2 YNFKEQ. There are 15 amino acids in the CDR3, from cysteine to phenylalanine inclusive. Of the read, only the CDR3 DNA is kept; its 45 bases are in frame from base 1. The germline ends are 9 bases apart after V is trimmed by 0 bases and J by 2 bases.

The chain joins TRBV4-2 to TRBJ2-3; the D gene cannot be named for sure. The sequence was obtained from a girl under 18 with multiple sclerosis. Sequencing was performed on blood. The nucleotides read TGTGCCAGCAGCCAAGATCGACAAATCACAGATACGCAGTATTTT. This sequence encodes CASSQDRQITDTQYF.